Presented here are 14 T cell receptor beta chains from one specimen sequenced in a study of response to subunit inactivated influenza vaccine. TCRdb called the RT-PCR reads again in MiXCR, with one record for every CDR3 protein. The sample consists of 630,000 or so distinct CDR3 sequences, 15% to 18% of them appearing once. The specimen comprised PBMCs from blood, sampled 11 to 12 days after vaccination. These receptors all come from a man in his fifties or sixties who received an inactivated influenza vaccine.

This clonotype has just a few counts. This chain uses TRBV20-1 with TRBJ2-3; D perhaps matches TRBD2 (6 bases). Germline loops: CDR1 DFQATT, CDR2 SNEGSKA (reference sequence). This CDR3 region has 18 residues. V gave up 5 bases and J gave up 8 bases, with 32 bases separating them. The CDR3 is CSAEYFSFSSALPGTQYF. The CDR3 bases are TGCAGTGCTGAGTACTTTTCCTTTTCTAGCGCTCTACCCGGTACGCAGTATTTT.

V gene TRBV4-2 combines with J gene TRBJ2-7; tentative D call: TRBD2 (6 bases). The germline gives CDR1 LGHNA, CDR2 YNFKEQ. The CDR3 covers 15 residues. V was clipped by 1 base and J by 1 base, with 11 bases between them. The CDR3 sequence is CASSQVGDSSYEQYF. DNA for the CDR3: TGTGCCAGCAGCCAAGTCGGGGACTCTTCCTACGAGCAGTACTTC.

This clonotype was counted between two and nine times. V gene TRBV28 combines with J gene TRBJ2-7, with no clear D. Germline lookup yields CDR1 MDHEN and CDR2 SYDVKM. This CDR3 comprises 14 residues. Trimming took 4 bases from V and 2 from J, leaving 12 bases between them. Here the CDR3 DNA reads TGTGCCAGCAGTTCAGGTGCCCCCGCCTACGAGCAGTACTTC. Translation: CASSSGAPAYEQYF.

This clonotype was observed a few times. The J gene is TRBJ2-2, the V gene TRBV5-1; TRBD2 agrees at 8 bases. Germline V gene data show CDR1 as SGHRS and CDR2 as YFSETQ. V lost 7 bases and J lost 0; bases outside the gene matches: 2. The CDR3 totals 14 residues. CDR3 sequence: CASHSGTNTGELFF. The CDR3 bases are TGCGCCAGCCATAGCGGGACGAACACCGGGGAGCTGTTTTTT.

This clonotype appeared a few times. The rearrangement uses TRBV5-1 and TRBJ2-2; TRBD1 matches at 7 bases. The CDR3 has 18 amino acids. Per germline, CDR1 SGHRS and CDR2 YFSETQ. Trimming cost V 4 bases and J 4 bases; bases outside gene matches: 16. The CDR3 loop reads CASSPGTVQHLGTGELFF. CDR3 nucleotide sequence: TGCGCCAGCAGCCCAGGGACAGTCCAACACTTGGGCACCGGGGAGCTGTTTTTT.

The V call is TRBV29-1, the J call TRBJ2-5; weak D call: TRBD2 (5 bases). Trimming took off 3 bases at V and 1 base at J, with 6 bases between the two ends. This CDR3 region has 12 residues. Per germline, CDR1 SQVTM and CDR2 ANQGSEA. The CDR3 protein is CSVDGVQETQYF. The CDR3 coding sequence is TGCAGCGTTGACGGGGTCCAAGAGACCCAGTACTTC.

The chain carries TRBV4-2 and TRBJ1-2; TRBD1 is a possible D gene (6 bases). Germline V gene sequence: CDR1 LGHNA, CDR2 YNFKEQ. The CDR3 extends over 15 amino acids. V was shortened by 3 bases and J by 1 base, with 12 bases between the two germline ends. CDR3 sequence reads: CASSQMTGFNYGYTF. CDR3 nucleotide sequence: TGTGCCAGCAGCCAGATGACAGGTTTTAACTATGGCTACACCTTC.

The chain recombines TRBV20-1 with TRBJ2-2; the D is unclear. The CDR3 runs 14 residues. V shed 4 bases and J shed 1 base, with 10 bases lying between them. The V gene's germline CDR1 is DFQATT and CDR2 SNEGSKA (reference sequence). CDR3 DNA: TGCAGTGCTAACCCCCCTGGGAACACCGGGGAGCTGTTTTTT. Its protein is CSANPPGNTGELFF.

This clonotype was found a few times. The chain is built from TRBV12-3 or TRBV12-4 and TRBJ1-5; D gene unclear. The CDR3 contains 12 residues. V lost 5 bases to trimming and J lost 4 bases, with 6 bases between them. The CDR3 spells CASSRKNQPQHF. CDR3 nucleotide sequence: TGTGCCAGCAGTCGTAAGAATCAGCCCCAGCATTTT.

This chain connects TRBV7-2 to TRBJ2-2; a weak D match, TRBD1 (5 bases). The CDR3 totals 16 residues. The V gene lost 5 bases and the J gene lost 2 bases, with 15 bases spanning the gap. Germline CDR1 reads SGHTA; CDR2 reads FQGNSA. As DNA, the CDR3 is TGTGCCAGCAGCCCGGTACTCAGGGCCAACACCGGGGAGCTGTTTTTT. It encodes CASSPVLRANTGELFF.

This clonotype has more than one count but fewer than ten. The chain employs TRBV19 and TRBJ2-7; TRBD2 aligns across 11 bases. The germline CDR1 and CDR2 sequences are LNHDA and SQIVND (reference sequence). The CDR3 totals 20 residues. J gave up 2 bases and V 0 bases, and 15 bases lay outside the gene matches. CDR3 region: CASSIDATSGGPPRTYEQYF. CDR3 bases: TGTGCCAGTAGTATAGACGCTACTAGCGGGGGACCCCCTCGGACCTACGAGCAGTACTTC.

This clonotype was seen a few times. The chain recombines TRBV12-3 or TRBV12-4 with TRBJ2-7; D gene unclear. The ends were cut back, 3 bases at V and 4 bases at J, with 13 bases in the middle. The CDR3 is 14 residues long. This CDR3 is CASSFASGPYEQYF. CDR3 DNA sequence: TGTGCCAGCAGTTTCGCCTCCGGGCCGTACGAGCAGTACTTC.

The chain recombines TRBV4-1 with TRBJ1-3; maybe TRBD1 (5 bases). The V and J ends lost 4 bases and 3 bases respectively, with 16 bases between them. The CDR3 sequence is 16 residues long. Germline CDR1 is MGHRA and CDR2 is YSYEKL. CDR3 DNA: TGCGCCAGCAGCCCCCGTCTTGGGGGAGGTGGAAACACCATATATTTT. Encoded protein: CASSPRLGGGGNTIYF.

The table lists this clonotype with a few counts. V and J are TRBV11-2 and TRBJ2-6, with TRBD1 matching over 7 bases. The germline gives CDR1 SGHAT, CDR2 FQNNGV. This CDR3 spans 17 amino acids. V trimming: 3 bases; J trimming: 1 base; junction bases outside the gene matches: 6. The CDR3 loop is CASSFPLTGSGANVLTF. As DNA, the CDR3 is TGTGCCAGCAGCTTCCCTTTGACAGGGTCTGGGGCCAACGTCCTGACTTTC.